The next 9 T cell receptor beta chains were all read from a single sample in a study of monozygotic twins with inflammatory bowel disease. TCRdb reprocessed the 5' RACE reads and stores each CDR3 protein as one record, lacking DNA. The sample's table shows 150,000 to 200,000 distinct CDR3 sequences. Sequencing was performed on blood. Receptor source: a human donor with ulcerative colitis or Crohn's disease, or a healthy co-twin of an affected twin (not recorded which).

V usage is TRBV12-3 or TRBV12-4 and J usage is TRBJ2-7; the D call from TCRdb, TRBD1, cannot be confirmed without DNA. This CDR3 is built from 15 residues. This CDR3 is CASGKTGGLPYEQYF.

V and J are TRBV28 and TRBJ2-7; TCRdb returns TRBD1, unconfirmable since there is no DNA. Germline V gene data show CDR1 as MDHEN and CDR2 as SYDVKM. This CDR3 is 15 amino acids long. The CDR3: CASRTLGQGAREQYF.

The CDR3 sequence is CASSLLNNSPLHF. This sequence joins TRBV28 and TRBJ1-6. The V gene's germline CDR1 is MDHEN and CDR2 SYDVKM. CDR3 length equals 13 residues.

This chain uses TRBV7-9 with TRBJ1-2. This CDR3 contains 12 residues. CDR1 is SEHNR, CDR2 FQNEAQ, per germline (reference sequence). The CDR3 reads CASSLLNGGYTF.

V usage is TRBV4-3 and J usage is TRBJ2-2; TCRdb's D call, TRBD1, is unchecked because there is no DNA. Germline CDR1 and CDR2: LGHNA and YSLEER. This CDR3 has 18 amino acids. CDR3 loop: CASSQDRGGGMSTGELFF.

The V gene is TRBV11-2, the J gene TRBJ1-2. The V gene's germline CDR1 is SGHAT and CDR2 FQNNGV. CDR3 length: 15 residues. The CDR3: CASTRVVGPIDGYTF. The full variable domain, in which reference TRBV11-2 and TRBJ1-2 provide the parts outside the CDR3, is EAGVAQSPRYKIIEKRQSVAFWCNPISGHATLYWYQQILGQGPKLLIQFQNNGVVDDSQLPKDRFSAERLKGVDSTLKIQPAKLEDSAVYLCASTRVVGPIDGYTFGSGTRLTVV.

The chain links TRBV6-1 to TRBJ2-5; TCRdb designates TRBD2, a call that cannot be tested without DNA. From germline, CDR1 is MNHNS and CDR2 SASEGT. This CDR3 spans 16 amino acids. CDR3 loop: CASSDSGLAGGETQYF.

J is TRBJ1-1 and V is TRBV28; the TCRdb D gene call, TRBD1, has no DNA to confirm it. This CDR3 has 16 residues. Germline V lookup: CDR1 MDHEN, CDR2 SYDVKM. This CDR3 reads CASKGTGRVSNTEAFF. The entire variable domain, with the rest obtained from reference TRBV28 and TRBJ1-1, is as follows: DVKVTQSSRYLVKRTGEKVFLECVQDMDHENMFWYRQDPGLGLRLIYFSYDVKMKEKGDIPEGYSVSREKKERFSLILESASTNQTSMYLCASKGTGRVSNTEAFFGQGTRLTVV.

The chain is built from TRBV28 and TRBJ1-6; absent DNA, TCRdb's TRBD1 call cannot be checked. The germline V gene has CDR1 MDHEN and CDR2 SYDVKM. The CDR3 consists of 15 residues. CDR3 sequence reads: CAIALGTDYNSPLHF.